This T cell receptor (beta chain) was documented in a study of T-cell reconstitution after alpha-beta-depleted transplantation in children. The germline CDR1 and CDR2 sequences are ENHRY and SYGVKD. V lost 2 bases to trimming and J lost 7 bases; unmatched junction nucleotides: 4. This CDR3 has 14 residues. The TCRbeta library incorporated unique molecular identifiers. TCRdb re-analysed the PCR reads in MiXCR, keeping a single row per CDR3 protein. The sample has about 360,000 distinct CDR3 sequences, 13% seen once. The V call is TRBV10-3, the J call TRBJ1-4, with 7 bases lining up with TRBD1. The TCR comes from a human donor who donated a stem cell graft to a child with Fanconi anemia. Sequenced here: PBMCs, sampled from the stem cell graft. CDR3 bases: TGTGCCATCAGTGAGAGACAGGGAACTGAAAAACTGTTTTTT. This sequence encodes CAISERQGTEKLFF.